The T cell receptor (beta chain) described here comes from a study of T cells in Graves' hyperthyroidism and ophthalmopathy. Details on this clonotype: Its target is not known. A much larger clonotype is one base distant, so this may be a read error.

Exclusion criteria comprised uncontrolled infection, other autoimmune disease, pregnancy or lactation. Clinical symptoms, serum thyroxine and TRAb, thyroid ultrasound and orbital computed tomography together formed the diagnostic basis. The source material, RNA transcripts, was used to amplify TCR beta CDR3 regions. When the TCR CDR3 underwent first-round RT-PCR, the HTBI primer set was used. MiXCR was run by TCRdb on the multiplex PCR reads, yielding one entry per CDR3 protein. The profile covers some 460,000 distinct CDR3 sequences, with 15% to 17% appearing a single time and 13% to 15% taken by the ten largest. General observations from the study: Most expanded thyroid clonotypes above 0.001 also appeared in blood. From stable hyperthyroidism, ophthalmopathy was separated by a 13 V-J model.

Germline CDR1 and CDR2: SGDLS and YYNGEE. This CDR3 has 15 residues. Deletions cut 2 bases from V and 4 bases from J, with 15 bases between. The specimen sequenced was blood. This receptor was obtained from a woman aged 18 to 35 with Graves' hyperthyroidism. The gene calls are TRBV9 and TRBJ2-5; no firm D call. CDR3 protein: CASSVMASVVETQYF. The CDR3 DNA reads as TGTGCCAGCAGCGTTATGGCATCGGTGGTAGAGACCCAGTACTTC.